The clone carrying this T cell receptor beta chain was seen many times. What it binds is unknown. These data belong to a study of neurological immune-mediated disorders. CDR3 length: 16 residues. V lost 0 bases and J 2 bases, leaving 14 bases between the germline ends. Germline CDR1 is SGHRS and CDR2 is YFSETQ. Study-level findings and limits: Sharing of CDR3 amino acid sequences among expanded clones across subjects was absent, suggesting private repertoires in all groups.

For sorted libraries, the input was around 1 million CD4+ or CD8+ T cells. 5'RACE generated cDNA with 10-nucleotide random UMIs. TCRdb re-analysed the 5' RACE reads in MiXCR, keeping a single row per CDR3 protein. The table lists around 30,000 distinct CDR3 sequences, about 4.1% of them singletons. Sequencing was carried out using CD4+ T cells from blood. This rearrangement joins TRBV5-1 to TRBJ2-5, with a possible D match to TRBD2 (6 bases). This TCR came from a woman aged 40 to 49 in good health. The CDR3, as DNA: TGCGCCAGCAGCTTGGGAGTTGGGGGAGGACAAGAGACCCAGTACTTC. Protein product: CASSLGVGGGQETQYF. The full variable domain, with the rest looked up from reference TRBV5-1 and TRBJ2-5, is KAGVTQTPRYLIKTRGQQVTLSCSPISGHRSVSWYQQTPGQGLQFLFEYFSETQRNKGNFPGRFSGRQFSNSRSEMNVSTLELGDSALYLCASSLGVGGGQETQYFGPGTRLLVL.